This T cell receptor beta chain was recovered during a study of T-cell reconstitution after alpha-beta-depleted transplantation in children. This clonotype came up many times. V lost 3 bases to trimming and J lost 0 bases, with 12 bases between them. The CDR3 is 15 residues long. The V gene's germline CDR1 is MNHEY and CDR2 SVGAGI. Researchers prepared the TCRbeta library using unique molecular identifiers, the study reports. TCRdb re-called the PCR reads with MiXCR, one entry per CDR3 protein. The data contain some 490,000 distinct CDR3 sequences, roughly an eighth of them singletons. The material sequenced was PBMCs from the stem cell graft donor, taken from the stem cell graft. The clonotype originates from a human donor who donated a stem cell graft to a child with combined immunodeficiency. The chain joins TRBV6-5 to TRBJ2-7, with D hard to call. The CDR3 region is CASSYLPDSSYEQYF. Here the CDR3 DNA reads TGTGCCAGCAGTTATCTCCCGGATAGCTCCTACGAGCAGTACTTC.